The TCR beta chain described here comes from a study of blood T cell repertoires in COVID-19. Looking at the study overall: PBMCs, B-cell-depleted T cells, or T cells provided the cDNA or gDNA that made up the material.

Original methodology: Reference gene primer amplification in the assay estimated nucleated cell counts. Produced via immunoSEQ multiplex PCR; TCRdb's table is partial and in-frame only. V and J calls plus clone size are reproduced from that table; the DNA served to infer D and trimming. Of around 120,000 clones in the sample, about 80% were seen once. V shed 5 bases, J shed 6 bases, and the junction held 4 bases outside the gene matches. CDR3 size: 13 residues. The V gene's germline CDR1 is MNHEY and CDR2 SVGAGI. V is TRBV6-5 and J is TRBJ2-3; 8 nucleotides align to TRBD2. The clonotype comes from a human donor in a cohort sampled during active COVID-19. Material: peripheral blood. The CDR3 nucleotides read TGTGCCAGCAGTCGGGGGGGCCGGGATACGCAGTATTTT. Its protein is CASSRGGRDTQYF.